This TCR beta chain comes out of a study of cytomegalovirus exposure and HLA in healthy donors. Study outcomes and limitations: The study carried out a later analysis of TCR beta sequences. It associated approximately 15,000 of them with specific HLA alleles at a false discovery rate of 0.05. Earlier analysis looked at TCR beta V segments, and most were productive about 90% or about 30% of the time. Diagnosis of cytomegalovirus status made by the classifier reportedly showed high specificity and sensitivity. Analyzed later, most CMV-associated TCR beta chains appeared HLA-restricted.

Germline V gives CDR1 MRHNA, CDR2 SNTAGT. The CDR3 consists of 16 residues. V was cut by 0 bases and J by 1 base, with 10 bases left in between. This clone was observed a handful of times. Its antigen is unknown. Use of 60 Vbeta and 13 Jbeta primers characterized the PCR. Data came from immunoSEQ multiplex PCR; TCRdb stores just in-frame clones and leaves some out. The sample gives 100,000 to 150,000 clones, about four fifths of which show up once; 3% to 4% is in the top ten. The chain links TRBV6-4 to TRBJ1-5; no reliable D call. The TCR sequence derives from a woman aged 40 to 55 in good health and CMV-seronegative. The sequencing sample was made of PBMCs. The CDR3 here is CASSDSGTDSNQPQHF. The CDR3, as DNA: TGTGCCAGCAGTGACTCGGGTACAGACAGCAATCAGCCCCAGCATTTT.